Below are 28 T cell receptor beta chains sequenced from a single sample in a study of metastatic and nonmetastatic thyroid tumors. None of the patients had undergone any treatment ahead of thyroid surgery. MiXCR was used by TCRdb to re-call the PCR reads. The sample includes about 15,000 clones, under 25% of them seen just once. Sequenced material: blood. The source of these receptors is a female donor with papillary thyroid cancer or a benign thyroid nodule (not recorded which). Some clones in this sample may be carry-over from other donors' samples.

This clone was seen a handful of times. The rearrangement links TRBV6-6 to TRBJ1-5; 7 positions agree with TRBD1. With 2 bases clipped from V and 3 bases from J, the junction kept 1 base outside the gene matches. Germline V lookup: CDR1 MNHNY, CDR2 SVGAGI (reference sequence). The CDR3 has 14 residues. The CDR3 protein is CASSYDRANQPQHF. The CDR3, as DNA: TGTGCCAGCAGTTACGACAGGGCCAATCAGCCCCAGCATTTT.

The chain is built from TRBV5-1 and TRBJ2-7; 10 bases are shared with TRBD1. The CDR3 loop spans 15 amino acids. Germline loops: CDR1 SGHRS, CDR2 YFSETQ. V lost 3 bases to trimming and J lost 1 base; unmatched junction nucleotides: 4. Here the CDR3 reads CASSSRQGASYEQYF. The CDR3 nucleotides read TGCGCCAGCAGCTCCAGACAGGGGGCATCCTACGAGCAGTACTTC.

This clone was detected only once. CDR3 nucleotides: TGTGCCAGTAGTATCGGGGTCGGATCCTACGCTAACTATGGCTACACCTTC. It is translated as CASSIGVGSYANYGYTF. V and J are TRBV19 and TRBJ1-2; D ambiguous. The V gene's germline CDR1 is LNHDA and CDR2 SQIVND (reference sequence). The CDR3 sequence is 17 residues long. V dropped 3 bases and J dropped 0 bases, with 17 bases sitting between them.

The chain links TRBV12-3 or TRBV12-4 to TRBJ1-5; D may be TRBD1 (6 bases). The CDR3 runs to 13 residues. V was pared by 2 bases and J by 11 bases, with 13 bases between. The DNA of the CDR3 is TGTGCCAGCAGTTTATCCCTGGCAGGGGCCCAGCATTTT. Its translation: CASSLSLAGAQHF.

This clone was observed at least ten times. Here the CDR3 reads CASSLTGTSYPGANVLTF. CDR3 DNA: TGTGCCAGCTCACTGACCGGGACTAGCTATCCTGGGGCCAACGTCCTGACTTTC. The chain links TRBV18 to TRBJ2-6; 9 bases line up with TRBD2. This CDR3 spans 18 amino acids. V gave up 4 bases and J gave up 2 bases; unmatched junction bases: 9. Per the germline V gene, CDR1 is KGHSH and CDR2 is LQKENI.

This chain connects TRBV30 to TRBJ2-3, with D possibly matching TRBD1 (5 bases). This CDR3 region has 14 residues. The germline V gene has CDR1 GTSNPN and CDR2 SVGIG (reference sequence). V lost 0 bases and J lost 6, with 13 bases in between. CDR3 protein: CAWSVQGKADTQYF. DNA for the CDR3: TGTGCCTGGAGTGTCCAGGGCAAGGCGGATACGCAGTATTTT. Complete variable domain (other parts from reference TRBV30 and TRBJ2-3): SQTIHQWPATLVQPVGSPLSLECTVEGTSNPNLYWYRQAAGRGLQLLFYSVGIGQISSEVPQNLSASRPQDRQFILSSKKLLLSDSGFYLCAWSVQGKADTQYFGPGTRLTVL.

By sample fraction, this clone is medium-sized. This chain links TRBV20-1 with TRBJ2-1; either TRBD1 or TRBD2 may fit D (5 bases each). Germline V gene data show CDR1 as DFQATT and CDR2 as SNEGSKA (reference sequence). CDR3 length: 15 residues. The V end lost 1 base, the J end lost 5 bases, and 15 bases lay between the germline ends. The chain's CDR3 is CSARAGTRSDNEQFF. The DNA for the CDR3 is TGCAGTGCTAGAGCGGGGACCCGGAGTGACAATGAGCAGTTCTTC.

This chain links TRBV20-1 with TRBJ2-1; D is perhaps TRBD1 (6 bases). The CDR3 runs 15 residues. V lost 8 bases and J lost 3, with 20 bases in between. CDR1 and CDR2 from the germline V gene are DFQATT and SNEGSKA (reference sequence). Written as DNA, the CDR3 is TGCAGTCCTCAATCAGAGAGGGGACACTACAATGAGCAGTTCTTC. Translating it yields CSPQSERGHYNEQFF.

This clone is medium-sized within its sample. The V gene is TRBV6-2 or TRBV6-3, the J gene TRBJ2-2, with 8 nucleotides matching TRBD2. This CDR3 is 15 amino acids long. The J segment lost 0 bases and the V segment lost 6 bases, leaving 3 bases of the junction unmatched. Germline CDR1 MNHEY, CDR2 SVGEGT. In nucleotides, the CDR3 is TGTGCCAGCAGGCAAGCGGGAGCGAACACCGGGGAGCTGTTTTTT. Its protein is CASRQAGANTGELFF.

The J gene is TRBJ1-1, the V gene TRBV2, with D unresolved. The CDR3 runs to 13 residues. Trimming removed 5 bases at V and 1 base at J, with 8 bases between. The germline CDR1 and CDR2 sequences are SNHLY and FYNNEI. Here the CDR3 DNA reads TGTGCCAGCAGTCGTTTCCAGAACACTGAAGCTTTCTTT. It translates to CASSRFQNTEAFF.

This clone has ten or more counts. The DNA for the CDR3 is TGTGCCAGCAGCCAAGATCTCAGGGCGGCTAATGAAAAACTGTTTTTT. This translates into CASSQDLRAANEKLFF. The chain is built from TRBV4-2 and TRBJ1-4; possible D gene TRBD1, 5 bases. The CDR3 loop spans 16 amino acids. Trimming removed 0 bases at V and 3 bases at J, with 11 bases between. In germline, CDR1 is LGHNA, CDR2 YNFKEQ.

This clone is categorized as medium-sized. The CDR3 protein is CSAKLLTSTDTQYF. DNA for the CDR3: TGCAGTGCTAAACTACTTACTAGCACAGATACGCAGTATTTT. This sequence joins TRBV20-1 and TRBJ2-3, with D uncertain. V gave up 4 bases and J gave up 0 bases, with 11 bases separating them. The CDR3 totals 14 residues. The germline V gene encodes CDR1 DFQATT and CDR2 SNEGSKA (reference sequence).

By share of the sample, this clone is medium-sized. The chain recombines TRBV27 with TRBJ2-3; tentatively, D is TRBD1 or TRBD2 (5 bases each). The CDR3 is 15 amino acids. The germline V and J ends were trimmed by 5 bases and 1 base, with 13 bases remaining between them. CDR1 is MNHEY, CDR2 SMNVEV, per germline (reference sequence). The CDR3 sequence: CASSPPGSGTDTQYF. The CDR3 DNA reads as TGTGCCAGCAGTCCCCCAGGGAGCGGCACAGATACGCAGTATTTT.

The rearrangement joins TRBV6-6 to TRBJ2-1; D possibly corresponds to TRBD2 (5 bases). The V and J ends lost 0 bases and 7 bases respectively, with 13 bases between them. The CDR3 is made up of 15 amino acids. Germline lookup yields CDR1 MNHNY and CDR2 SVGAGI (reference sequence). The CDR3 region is CASSYSRTWENEQFF. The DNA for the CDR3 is TGTGCCAGCAGTTACTCACGAACATGGGAGAATGAGCAGTTCTTC.

The DNA for the CDR3 is TGTGCCAGCAGCCGACAGGAGGACACTGAAGCTTTCTTT. This encodes CASSRQEDTEAFF. V and J are TRBV7-2 and TRBJ1-1, with a weak D call TRBD1 (6 bases). The CDR3 covers 13 residues. The germline V and J ends were trimmed by 5 bases and 3 bases, with 10 bases remaining between them. In germline, CDR1 is SGHTA, CDR2 FQGNSA.

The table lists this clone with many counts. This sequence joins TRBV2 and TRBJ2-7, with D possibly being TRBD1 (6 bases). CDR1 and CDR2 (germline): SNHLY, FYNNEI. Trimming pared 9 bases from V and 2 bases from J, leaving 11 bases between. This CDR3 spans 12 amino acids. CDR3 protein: CASGTSPYEQYF. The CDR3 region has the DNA TGTGCCAGTGGGACATCACCCTACGAGCAGTACTTC.

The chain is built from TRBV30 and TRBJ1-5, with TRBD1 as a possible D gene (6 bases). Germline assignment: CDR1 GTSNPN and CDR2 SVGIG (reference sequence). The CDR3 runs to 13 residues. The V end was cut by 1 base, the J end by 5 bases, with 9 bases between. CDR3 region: CAWSAGGYQPQHF. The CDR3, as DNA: TGTGCCTGGAGTGCGGGGGGCTATCAGCCCCAGCATTTT.

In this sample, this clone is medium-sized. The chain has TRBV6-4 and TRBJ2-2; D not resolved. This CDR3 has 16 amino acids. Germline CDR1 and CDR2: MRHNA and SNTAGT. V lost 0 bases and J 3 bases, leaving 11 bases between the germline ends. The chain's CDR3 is CASSDSGGSHTGELFF. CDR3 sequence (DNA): TGTGCCAGCAGTGACTCGGGCGGATCTCACACCGGGGAGCTGTTTTTT.

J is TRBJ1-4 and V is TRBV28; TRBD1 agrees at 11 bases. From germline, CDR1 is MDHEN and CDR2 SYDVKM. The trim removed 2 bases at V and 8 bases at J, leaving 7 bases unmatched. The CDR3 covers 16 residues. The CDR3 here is CASSLSRTGGREKLFF. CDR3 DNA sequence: TGTGCCAGCAGTTTAAGTAGGACAGGGGGCCGCGAAAAACTGTTTTTT.

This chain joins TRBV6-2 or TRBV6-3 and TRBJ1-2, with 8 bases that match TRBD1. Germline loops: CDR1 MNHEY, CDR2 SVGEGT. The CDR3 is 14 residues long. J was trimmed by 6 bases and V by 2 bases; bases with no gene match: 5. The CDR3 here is CASSYGQGLHGYTF. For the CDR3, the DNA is TGTGCCAGCAGTTACGGACAGGGACTACATGGCTACACCTTC.

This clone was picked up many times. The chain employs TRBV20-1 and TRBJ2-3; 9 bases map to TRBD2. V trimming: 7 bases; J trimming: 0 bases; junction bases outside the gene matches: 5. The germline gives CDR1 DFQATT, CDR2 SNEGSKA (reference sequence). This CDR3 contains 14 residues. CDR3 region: CSVGLAGSTDTQYF. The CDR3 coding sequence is TGCAGTGTAGGTCTAGCGGGAAGCACAGATACGCAGTATTTT.

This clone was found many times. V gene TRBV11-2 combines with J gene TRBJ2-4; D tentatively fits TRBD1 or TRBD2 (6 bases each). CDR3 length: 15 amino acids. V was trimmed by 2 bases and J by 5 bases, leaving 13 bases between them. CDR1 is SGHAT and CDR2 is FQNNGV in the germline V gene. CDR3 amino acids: CASSLILRGENIQYF. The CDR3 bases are TGTGCCAGCAGCTTAATCCTTAGGGGGGAAAACATTCAGTACTTC.

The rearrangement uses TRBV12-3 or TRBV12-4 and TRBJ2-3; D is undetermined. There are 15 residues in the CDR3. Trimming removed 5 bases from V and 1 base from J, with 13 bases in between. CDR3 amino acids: CASSDGTDRTDTQYF. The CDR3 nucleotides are TGTGCCAGCAGTGACGGAACAGATCGCACAGATACGCAGTATTTT.

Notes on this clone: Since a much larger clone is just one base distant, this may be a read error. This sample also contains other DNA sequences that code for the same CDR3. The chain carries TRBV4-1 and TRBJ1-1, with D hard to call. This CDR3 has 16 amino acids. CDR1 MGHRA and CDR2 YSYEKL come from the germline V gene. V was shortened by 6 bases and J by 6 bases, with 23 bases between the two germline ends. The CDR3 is CASSQWEVNTYSEAFF. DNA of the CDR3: TGCGCCAGCAGTCAATGGGAAGTGAACACATACTCTGAAGCTTTCTTT.

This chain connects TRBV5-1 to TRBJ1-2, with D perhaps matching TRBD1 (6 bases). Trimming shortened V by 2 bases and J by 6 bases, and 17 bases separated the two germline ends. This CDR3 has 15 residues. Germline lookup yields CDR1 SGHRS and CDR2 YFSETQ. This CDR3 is CASSLGQGRDNGYTF. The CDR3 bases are TGCGCCAGCAGCTTAGGGCAGGGGCGAGATAATGGCTACACCTTC.

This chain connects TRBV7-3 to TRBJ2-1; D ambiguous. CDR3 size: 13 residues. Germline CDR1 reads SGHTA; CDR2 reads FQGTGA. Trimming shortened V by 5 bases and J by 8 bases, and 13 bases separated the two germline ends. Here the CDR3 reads CASSVNAFDEQFF. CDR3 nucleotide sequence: TGTGCCAGCAGCGTTAACGCGTTTGATGAGCAGTTCTTC.

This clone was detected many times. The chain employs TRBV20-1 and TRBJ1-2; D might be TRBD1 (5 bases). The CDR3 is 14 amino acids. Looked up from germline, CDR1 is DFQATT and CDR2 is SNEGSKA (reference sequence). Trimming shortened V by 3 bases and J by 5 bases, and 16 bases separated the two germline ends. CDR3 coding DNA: TGCAGTGCTAGCTGGGGGGGTTGGAAGTATGGCTACACCTTC. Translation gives CSASWGGWKYGYTF.

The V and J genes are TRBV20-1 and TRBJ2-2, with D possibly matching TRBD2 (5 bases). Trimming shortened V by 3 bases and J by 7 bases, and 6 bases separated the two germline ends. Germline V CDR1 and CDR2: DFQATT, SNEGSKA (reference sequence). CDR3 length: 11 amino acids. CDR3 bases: TGCAGTGCTAGCCGGGGCGGGGAGCTGTTTTTT. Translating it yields CSASRGGELFF.